Reported below is one TCR beta chain. The germline V and J ends were trimmed by 4 bases and 8 bases, with 12 bases remaining between them. CDR1 and CDR2 (germline): SNHLY, FYNNEI. CDR3 size: 13 residues. The data originate from a study of blood T cell repertoires in COVID-19. Study-level background: COVID-19 samples from acute and convalescent phases originated in the United States, Italy and Spain.

Repertoires were generated with immunoSEQ multiplex PCR, while TCRdb's copy carries only in-frame clones and drops some. Altogether 200,000 to 300,000 clones are present, roughly 85% being singletons, with the ten largest covering less than 6.5%. Material: peripheral blood. The chain joins TRBV2 to TRBJ2-1, with a tentative D call TRBD1 (6 bases). This TCR was recovered from a man over 45 with COVID-19, enrolled during active disease. For the CDR3, the DNA is TGTGCCAGCAGTGTGGTGGCAGGGGATGAGCAGTTCTTC. This gives the protein CASSVVAGDEQFF.